This T cell receptor (beta chain) was profiled in a study of cytomegalovirus exposure and HLA in healthy donors. At the level of the study: The 500 to 750 first-cohort repertoires and the approximately 110 validation repertoires shared the same platform, a later analysis reported. Whole-study findings and limits: Most observed TCR sequences were rare, whereas some public TCRs were detected in many donors.

The assay was immunoSEQ multiplex PCR, and TCRdb's table has in-frame clones only and misses some. The profile shows roughly 120,000 clones, about 88% of them singletons. Germline V lookup: CDR1 SGHTA, CDR2 FQGTGA. V was clipped by 3 bases and J by 0 bases, with 6 bases between them. The CDR3 has 13 residues. Notes on this clone: Its matching antigen is unknown.

The receptor's source is a woman in her late teens or twenties in good health and CMV-seronegative. Input material: PBMCs. The chain couples TRBV7-3 to TRBJ2-7; D possibly corresponds to TRBD1 (6 bases). In DNA, the CDR3 is TGTGCCAGCAGCTTGGACAGCTCCTACGAGCAGTACTTC. Translated: CASSLDSSYEQYF.